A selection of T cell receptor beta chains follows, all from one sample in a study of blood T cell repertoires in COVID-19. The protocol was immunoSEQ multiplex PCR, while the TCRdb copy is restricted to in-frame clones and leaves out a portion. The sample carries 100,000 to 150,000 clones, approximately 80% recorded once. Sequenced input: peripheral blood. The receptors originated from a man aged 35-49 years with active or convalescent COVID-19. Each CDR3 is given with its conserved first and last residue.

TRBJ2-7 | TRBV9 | CASSVSRLGIDEQYF
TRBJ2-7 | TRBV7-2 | CASSPVGAGNYEQYF
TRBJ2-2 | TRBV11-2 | CASSLDRSHTGELFF
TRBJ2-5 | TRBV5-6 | CASSWGTGSGETQYF
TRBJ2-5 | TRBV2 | CASSDTRQETQYF
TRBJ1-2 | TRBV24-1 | CATSDPTKDAAHGYTF
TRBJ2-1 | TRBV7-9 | CASSLSGSGIWDEQFF
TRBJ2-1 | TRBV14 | CASSQSGSEQFF
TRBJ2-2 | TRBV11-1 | CASSLIAGTGELFF
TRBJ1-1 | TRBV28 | CASSFPDRDNTEAFF
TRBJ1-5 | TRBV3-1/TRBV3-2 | CASSQEIEQPQHF
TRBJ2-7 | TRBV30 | CAWSPAPVVAYEQYF
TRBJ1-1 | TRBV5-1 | CASSPLGTEITTEAFF
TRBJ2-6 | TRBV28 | CASNSGANVLTF
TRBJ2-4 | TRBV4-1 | CASSQDSQGLGTKNIQYF